One and the same sample provided the 8 T cell receptor beta chains below, sequenced in a study of T cells in Graves' hyperthyroidism and ophthalmopathy. Researchers amplified the TCR beta CDR3 regions from RNA transcripts. The HTBI primer set drove a first-round RT-PCR of the TCR CDR3. TCRdb reprocessed the multiplex PCR reads via MiXCR and lists one record per CDR3 protein. The sample shows roughly 740,000 distinct CDR3 sequences, about a sixth of them seen only once. The sample was blood. These receptors all come from a man aged 18 to 29 with Graves' hyperthyroidism.

The rearrangement uses TRBV6-5 and TRBJ2-7; possible D gene TRBD2, 5 bases. This CDR3 has 15 residues. V lost 2 bases, J lost 3 bases, and 14 bases lay in between. CDR1 and CDR2 from the germline V gene are MNHEY and SVGAGI. The CDR3 sequence is CASSYVPSRGYEQYF. For the CDR3, the DNA is TGTGCCAGCAGTTACGTGCCATCACGGGGCTACGAGCAGTACTTC.

This chain joins TRBV9 and TRBJ2-1; D is perhaps TRBD1 or TRBD2 (6 bases each). Trimming pared 0 bases from V and 7 bases from J, leaving 17 bases between. This CDR3 region has 16 residues. CDR1 and CDR2 (germline): SGDLS, YYNGEE. The CDR3 coding sequence is TGTGCCAGCAGCGTAGGGGGGGCAGGGTTAGGGAATGAGCAGTTCTTC. It encodes CASSVGGAGLGNEQFF.

This clonotype was counted between two and nine times. For the CDR3, the DNA is TGTGCCAGCAGCTCCGGGACTAGCGGATTCACAGATACGCAGTATTTT. Encoded protein: CASSSGTSGFTDTQYF. The chain combines TRBV5-6 with TRBJ2-3, with 11 bases that match TRBD2. The CDR3 contains 16 residues. Germline CDR1 reads SGHDT; CDR2 reads YYEEEE. The junction had 5 bases not matched to a gene; V was cut back by 3 bases and J by 2 bases.

Ten or more counts support this clonotype. The chain employs TRBV28 and TRBJ1-2; no definite D call. From germline, CDR1 is MDHEN and CDR2 SYDVKM. The CDR3 consists of 13 residues. The ends were cut back, 4 bases at V and 4 bases at J, with 10 bases in the middle. CDR3 region: CASSSVAIYGYTF. The CDR3 coding sequence is TGTGCCAGCAGTTCGGTGGCAATCTATGGCTACACCTTC.

This clonotype has a count of ten or more. The chain links TRBV7-3 to TRBJ2-3; D is ambiguous. V shed 5 bases and J shed 0 bases, with 9 bases lying between them. The germline V gene encodes CDR1 SGHTA and CDR2 FQGTGA. This CDR3 is built from 14 residues. The DNA of the CDR3 is TGTGCCAGCAGCGCCGGTACTAGCACAGATACGCAGTATTTT. This encodes CASSAGTSTDTQYF.

This clonotype showed up many times. The chain recombines TRBV18 with TRBJ1-5; tentatively, D is TRBD1 (6 bases). This CDR3 comprises 14 residues. CDR1 is KGHSH and CDR2 is LQKENI in the germline V gene. V gave up 4 bases and J gave up 0 bases, with 7 bases separating them. CDR3 sequence: CASSRQDSNQPQHF. The CDR3 DNA reads TGTGCCAGCTCACGACAGGATAGCAATCAGCCCCAGCATTTT.

Turning to this clonotype: One base away lies a much larger clone, so this may be a sequencing read error. The V and J genes are TRBV30 and TRBJ2-7; D may match TRBD1 or TRBD2 (5 bases each). Trimming shortened V by 4 bases and J by 3 bases, and 13 bases separated the two germline ends. This CDR3 comprises 13 residues. Germline V gene data show CDR1 as GTSNPN and CDR2 as SVGIG (reference sequence). In DNA, the CDR3 is TGTGCCTGGATGCTGGGACGGGGCTACGAGCAGTACTTC. Protein sequence: CAWMLGRGYEQYF.

This clonotype appeared a few times. The rearrangement joins TRBV20-1 to TRBJ1-2; tentative D call: TRBD1 (5 bases). Trimming left V 5 bases short and J 3 bases short, with 10 bases between. Germline loops: CDR1 DFQATT, CDR2 SNEGSKA (reference sequence). The CDR3 totals 12 residues. CDR3 amino acids: CSAGGRDYGYTF. CDR3 in DNA: TGCAGTGCTGGCGGCAGGGACTATGGCTACACCTTC.